These 23 T cell receptor beta chains were sequenced from one sample in a study of PD-1 blockade in classical Hodgkin lymphoma. Noted time point: newly diagnosed, previously untreated cHL patient sample. Here immunoSEQ multiplex PCR was the method, and the copy in TCRdb shows in-frame clones only, minus some. Of about 47,000 clones in the sample, roughly 90% were seen once. The material sequenced was peripheral blood mononuclear cells (PBMCs). The receptors were sampled from a human donor with classical Hodgkin lymphoma.

V usage is TRBV6-1 and J usage is TRBJ1-4; D unresolved. Germline values: CDR1 MNHNS, CDR2 SASEGT. V was shortened by 3 bases and J by 0 bases, with 2 bases between the two germline ends. The CDR3 totals 13 residues. CDR3 sequence reads: CASSEATNEKLFF. For the CDR3, the DNA is TGTGCCAGCAGTGAGGCAACTAATGAAAAACTGTTTTTT.

The chain carries TRBV5-1 and TRBJ1-1; D remains unclear. V dropped 2 bases and J dropped 5 bases, with 16 bases sitting between them. This CDR3 spans 15 amino acids. Germline V gives CDR1 SGHRS, CDR2 YFSETQ. The CDR3 DNA follows: TGCGCCAGCAGCTTAGAGGATTTCAGGTCGACTGAAGCTTTCTTT. Translating gives CASSLEDFRSTEAFF.

The chain uses TRBV5-1 and TRBJ1-4; D is ambiguous. This CDR3 spans 13 amino acids. V was cut by 2 bases and J by 7 bases, with 9 bases left in between. Germline lookup yields CDR1 SGHRS and CDR2 YFSETQ. The CDR3 is CASSLEGTEKLFF. The DNA for the CDR3 is TGCGCCAGCAGCTTAGAGGGTACTGAAAAACTGTTTTTT. The full variable domain, in which reference TRBV5-1 and TRBJ1-4 provide the parts outside the CDR3, is KAGVTQTPRYLIKTRGQQVTLSCSPISGHRSVSWYQQTPGQGLQFLFEYFSETQRNKGNFPGRFSGRQFSNSRSEMNVSTLELGDSALYLCASSLEGTEKLFFGSGTQLSVL.

The genes are TRBV7-2 and TRBJ2-5; 7 bases map to TRBD2. With 0 bases clipped from V and 7 bases from J, the junction kept 23 bases outside the gene matches. This CDR3 spans 20 amino acids. Looked up from germline, CDR1 is SGHTA and CDR2 is FQGNSA. The CDR3 sequence: CASSLAPRGSGSPHGGTQYF. CDR3 DNA: TGTGCCAGCAGCTTAGCCCCACGCGGTAGCGGGTCCCCCCACGGCGGGACCCAGTACTTC.

This rearrangement joins TRBV7-7 to TRBJ1-5; 9 positions match TRBD1. CDR3 length equals 15 residues. V trimming: 6 bases; J trimming: 3 bases; junction bases outside the gene matches: 6. Germline loops: CDR1 SSHAT, CDR2 FNYEAQ (reference sequence). CDR3 nucleotides: TGTGCCAGCAGTCCCGGGACAGGGCCCAATCAGCCCCAGCATTTT. It translates to CASSPGTGPNQPQHF.

The chain employs TRBV15 and TRBJ1-2, with D perhaps matching TRBD1 (5 bases). The CDR3 totals 14 residues. Trimming pared 0 bases from V and 3 bases from J, leaving 8 bases between. The V gene's germline CDR1 is LNHNV and CDR2 YYDKDF (reference sequence). The CDR3 loop reads CATSRDRTYYGYTF. CDR3 DNA sequence: TGTGCCACCAGCAGAGACAGGACATACTATGGCTACACCTTC.

The chain combines TRBV6-5 with TRBJ1-1; D is undetermined. V lost 6 bases to trimming and J lost 0 bases, with 11 bases between them. The CDR3 contains 14 residues. CDR1 and CDR2 (germline): MNHEY, SVGAGI. CDR3 in amino acids: CASRLGFMNTEAFF. DNA for the CDR3: TGTGCCAGCAGGCTAGGTTTTATGAACACTGAAGCTTTCTTT.

The chain couples TRBV19 to TRBJ1-4; 7 bases map to TRBD1. Germline values: CDR1 LNHDA, CDR2 SQIVND (reference sequence). There are 15 residues in the CDR3. The V gene end was trimmed by 5 bases and the J gene end by 5 bases; junction bases not matched to a gene: 8. The CDR3 bases are TGTGCCAGTAGTCTGGGGGGACAGCTAAATGAAAAACTGTTTTTT. It translates to CASSLGGQLNEKLFF.

CDR3 in DNA: TGTGCCACGGGATCGGGGGCCGAAATGGGCCCACAAGAGACCCAGTACTTC. It encodes CATGSGAEMGPQETQYF. The chain recombines TRBV19 with TRBJ2-5; TRBD1 or TRBD2 may be the D gene (6 bases each). V lost 10 bases and J 2 bases, leaving 26 bases between the germline ends. The CDR3 runs 17 residues. Germline V lookup: CDR1 LNHDA, CDR2 SQIVND (reference sequence). The full variable domain, with the rest looked up from reference TRBV19 and TRBJ2-5, is DGGITQSPKYLFRKEGQNVTLSCEQNLNHDAMYWYRQDPGQGLRLIYYSQIVNDFQKGDIAEGYSVSREKKESFPLTVTSAQKNPTAFYLCATGSGAEMGPQETQYFGPGTRLLVL.

J is TRBJ2-7 and V is TRBV6-1, with no clear D. The CDR3 sequence is 11 residues long. Trimming shortened V by 6 bases and J by 4 bases, and 7 bases separated the two germline ends. The germline V gene encodes CDR1 MNHNS and CDR2 SASEGT. This CDR3 reads CASSLGYEQYV. In DNA, the CDR3 is TGTGCCAGCAGCCTAGGTTACGAGCAGTACGTC.

The chain recombines TRBV18 with TRBJ2-7; perhaps TRBD1 as D (6 bases). Trimming took off 6 bases at V and 3 bases at J, with 24 bases between the two ends. The germline CDR1 and CDR2 sequences are KGHSH and LQKENI. This CDR3 spans 17 amino acids. CDR3: CASSPSSGDPPIYEQYV. The CDR3 coding sequence is TGTGCCAGCTCGCCCTCCTCAGGGGACCCCCCGATCTACGAGCAGTACGTC.

V and J are TRBV7-6 and TRBJ1-1; weak D call: TRBD1 (5 bases). Trimming took off 1 base at V and 0 bases at J, with 6 bases between the two ends. This CDR3 spans 14 amino acids. Germline CDR1 is SGHVS and CDR2 is FNYEAQ. In DNA form, the CDR3 reads TGTGCCAGCAGCTTAGGACAGTTGAACACTGAAGCTTTCTTT. The encoded protein is CASSLGQLNTEAFF.

The rearrangement links TRBV5-1 to TRBJ2-1; perhaps TRBD2 as D (6 bases). The CDR3 has 16 amino acids. Looked up from germline, CDR1 is SGHRS and CDR2 is YFSETQ. Trimming removed 3 bases from V and 7 bases from J, with 20 bases in between. For the CDR3, the DNA is TGCGCCAGCAGCTCGACCGGGACTCCCCAGGTGAATGAGCAGTTCTTC. As protein: CASSSTGTPQVNEQFF.

The chain uses TRBV5-4 and TRBJ2-5; D is tentatively TRBD1 or TRBD2 (5 bases each). Trimming took 4 bases from V and 4 from J, leaving 17 bases between them. The CDR3 is made up of 15 amino acids. Germline V gene sequence: CDR1 SGHNT, CDR2 YYREEE (reference sequence). Written as DNA, the CDR3 is TGTGCCAGCAGCCCACCGGCCTCGGGACGAGAGACCCAGTACTTC. This codes for CASSPPASGRETQYF.

This clone has only a few counts. V usage is TRBV11-3 and J usage is TRBJ2-2; D remains unclear. Trimming shortened V by 5 bases and J by 4 bases, and 14 bases separated the two germline ends. Germline V gives CDR1 SGHNT, CDR2 YENEEA. The CDR3 is made up of 15 amino acids. The CDR3 spells CASSPKRTGTGELFF. The DNA for the CDR3 is TGTGCCAGCAGCCCCAAGAGGACGGGCACCGGGGAGCTGTTTTTT.

This clone was seen more than once but under ten times. The chain's CDR3 is CASSPGQGWAEQYF. As DNA, the CDR3 is TGCGCCAGCAGCCCCGGACAGGGATGGGCCGAGCAGTACTTC. The chain recombines TRBV10-1 with TRBJ2-7; 8 bases align to TRBD1. From germline, CDR1 is WNHNN and CDR2 SYGVQD (reference sequence). V was clipped by 6 bases and J by 6 bases; unmatched bases: 10. This CDR3 comprises 14 residues.

V is TRBV9 and J is TRBJ1-4; the D gene is possibly TRBD1 (5 bases). V gave up 4 bases and J gave up 8 bases, with 18 bases separating them. Germline CDR1 SGDLS, CDR2 YYNGEE. The CDR3 is made up of 15 amino acids. In DNA, the CDR3 is TGTGCCAGCAGCACGTCCGGGGCTGAGGGGGAAAAACTGTTTTTT. Protein product: CASSTSGAEGEKLFF.

The V gene is TRBV5-4, the J gene TRBJ1-4; 9 bases are shared with TRBD1. The germline CDR1 and CDR2 sequences are SGHNT and YYREEE (reference sequence). The length of the CDR3 is 15 residues. Trimming removed 0 bases from V and 4 bases from J; junction bases left unmatched: 1. The CDR3 loop reads CASSLGQGGNEKLFF. CDR3 coding DNA: TGTGCCAGCAGCTTGGGACAGGGGGGTAATGAAAAACTGTTTTTT.

The V call is TRBV30, the J call TRBJ2-1; TRBD2 agrees at 7 bases. Germline V gives CDR1 GTSNPN, CDR2 SVGIG (reference sequence). The CDR3 covers 12 residues. Trimming cost V 8 bases and J 2 bases; bases outside gene matches: 3. CDR3 DNA: TGTGCCGGGGACTACACCTACAATGAGCAGTTCTTC. Protein sequence: CAGDYTYNEQFF.

The chain links TRBV20-1 to TRBJ2-7, with TRBD2 as a possible D gene (6 bases). In germline, CDR1 is DFQATT, CDR2 SNEGSKA (reference sequence). The CDR3 length is 11 residues. V was cut by 3 bases and J by 4 bases, with 7 bases left in between. The DNA of the CDR3 is TGCAGTGCTAGCGGGAGTTACGAGCAGTACTTC. Its translation: CSASGSYEQYF.

The DNA of the CDR3 is TGCGCCAGCAGCTCGGAGGGTTACGCCAACGTCCTGACTTTC. Translating gives CASSSEGYANVLTF. This rearrangement joins TRBV5-1 to TRBJ2-6; perhaps TRBD2 as D (6 bases). Trimming cost V 3 bases and J 7 bases, with 11 bases left between them. The germline V gene has CDR1 SGHRS and CDR2 YFSETQ. The CDR3 contains 14 residues.

This chain joins TRBV10-3 and TRBJ2-2, with 7 bases matching TRBD1. Germline-derived CDR1 and CDR2 are ENHRY and SYGVKD. The CDR3 is made up of 14 amino acids. With 3 bases clipped from V and 4 bases from J, the junction kept 2 bases outside the gene matches. CDR3 DNA: TGTGCCATCAGTGAACAGGGGCCCACCGGGGAGCTGTTTTTT. Amino acid sequence: CAISEQGPTGELFF.

V gene TRBV4-1 combines with J gene TRBJ1-2, with D unclear. CDR3 length: 13 residues. The germline V gene encodes CDR1 MGHRA and CDR2 YSYEKL. The V end lost 1 base, the J end lost 4 bases, and 7 bases lay between the germline ends. The CDR3 here is CASSQVSPYGYTF. The DNA for the CDR3 is TGCGCCAGCAGCCAAGTCAGCCCCTATGGCTACACCTTC.